This T cell receptor (beta chain) derives from a study of CD8+ T cells in alopecia areata. On the study more broadly: The duration of tofacitinib was 6 to 18 months, with 6 months off drug afterward.

There are a few counts of this clone. Antigen specificity is unknown. Sequencing templates came from extracted RNA that was reverse transcribed into cDNA. Only in-frame clones appear in the TCRdb table, and some are missing; sequencing was by immunoSEQ multiplex PCR. The repertoire includes about 120,000 clones, 50% to 55% of them detected once, and approximately 0.5% sits in the top ten. The CDR3 is 12 amino acids. The V gene's germline CDR1 is MNHNS and CDR2 SASEGT. Trimming cost V 6 bases and J 6 bases, with 8 bases left between them. Treatment given: oral pan-JAK inhibitor, 5-10 mg twice daily. Sorting from PBMCs produced CD4+ and CD8+ T cells. The study's findings and limits: Sequencing of scalp samples also captures resident alphabeta T cells of normal skin. Since there was just one nonresponder, nobody can yet say how baseline CD8+ expansion ties to response.

The sequence came from a human donor with alopecia areata. This chain connects TRBV6-1 to TRBJ2-2, with D unclear. The material sequenced was CD4+ T cells sorted from blood, taken at week 4, from a patient treated with tofacitinib. CDR3 nucleotides: TGTGCCAGCAGCTCCGCCTCCGGGGAGCTGTTTTTT. Residues: CASSSASGELFF.